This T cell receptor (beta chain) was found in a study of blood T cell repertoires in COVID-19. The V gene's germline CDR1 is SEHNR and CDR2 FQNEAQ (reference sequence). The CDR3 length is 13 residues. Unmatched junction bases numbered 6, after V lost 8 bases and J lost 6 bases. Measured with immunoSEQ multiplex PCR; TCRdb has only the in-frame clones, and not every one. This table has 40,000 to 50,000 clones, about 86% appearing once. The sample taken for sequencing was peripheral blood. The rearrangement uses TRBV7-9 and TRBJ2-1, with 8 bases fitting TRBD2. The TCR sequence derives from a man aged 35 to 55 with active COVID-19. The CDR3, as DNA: TGTGCCAGCGGGGGACTAGGTGGCAATGAGCAGTTCTTC. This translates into CASGGLGGNEQFF. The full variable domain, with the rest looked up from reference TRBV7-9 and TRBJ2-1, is DTGVSQNPRHKITKRGQNVTFRCDPISEHNRLYWYRQTLGQGPEFLTYFQNEAQLEKSRLLSDRFSAERPKGSFSTLEIQRTEQGDSAMYLCASGGLGGNEQFFGPGTRLTVL.